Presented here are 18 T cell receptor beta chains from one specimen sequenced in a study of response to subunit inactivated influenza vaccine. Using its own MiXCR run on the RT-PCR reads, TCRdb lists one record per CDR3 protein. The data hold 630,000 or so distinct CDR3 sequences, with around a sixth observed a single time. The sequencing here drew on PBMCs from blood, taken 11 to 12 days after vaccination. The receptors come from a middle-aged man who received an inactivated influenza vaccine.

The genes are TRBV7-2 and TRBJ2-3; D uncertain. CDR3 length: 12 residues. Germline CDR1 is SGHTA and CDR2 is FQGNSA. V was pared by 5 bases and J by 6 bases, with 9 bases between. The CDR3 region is CASSRARDTQYF. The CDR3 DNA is TGTGCCAGCAGCCGAGCCCGGGATACGCAGTATTTT. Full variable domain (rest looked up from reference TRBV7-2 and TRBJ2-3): GAGVSQSPSNKVTEKGKDVELRCDPISGHTALYWYRQSLGQGLEFLIYFQGNSAPDKSGLPSDRFSAERTGGSVSTLTIQRTQQEDSAVYLCASSRARDTQYFGPGTRLTVL.

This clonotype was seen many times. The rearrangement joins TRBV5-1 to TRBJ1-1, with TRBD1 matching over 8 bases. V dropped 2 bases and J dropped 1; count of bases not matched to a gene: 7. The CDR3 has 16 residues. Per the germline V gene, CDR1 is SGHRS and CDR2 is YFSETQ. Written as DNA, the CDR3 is TGCGCCAGCAGCTTCGGGGTGGACAGGGCGAACACTGAAGCTTTCTTT. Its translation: CASSFGVDRANTEAFF.

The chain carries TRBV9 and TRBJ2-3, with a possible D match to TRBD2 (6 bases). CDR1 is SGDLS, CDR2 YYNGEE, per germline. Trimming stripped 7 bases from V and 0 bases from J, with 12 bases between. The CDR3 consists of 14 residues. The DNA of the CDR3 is TGTGCCAGCGGTGCTGCGGGGAGCACAGATACGCAGTATTTT. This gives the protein CASGAAGSTDTQYF.

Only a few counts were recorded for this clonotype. CDR3 sequence (DNA): TGTGCCAGCAGTTTCGGCAGGAATGAGCAGTACTTC. It specifies CASSFGRNEQYF. The chain combines TRBV28 with TRBJ2-7; D unclear. Between the trimmed V and J ends, which lost 3 bases and 7 bases, there was a span of 10 bases. The CDR3 has 12 amino acids. Germline assignment: CDR1 MDHEN and CDR2 SYDVKM.

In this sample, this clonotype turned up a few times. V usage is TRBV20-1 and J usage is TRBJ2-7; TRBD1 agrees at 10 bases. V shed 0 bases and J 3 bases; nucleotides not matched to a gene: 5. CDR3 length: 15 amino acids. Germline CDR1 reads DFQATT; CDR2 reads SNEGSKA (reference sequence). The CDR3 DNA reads TGCAGTGCTAGAGAAGGGACAGGGGTATACTACGAGCAGTACTTC. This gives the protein CSAREGTGVYYEQYF.

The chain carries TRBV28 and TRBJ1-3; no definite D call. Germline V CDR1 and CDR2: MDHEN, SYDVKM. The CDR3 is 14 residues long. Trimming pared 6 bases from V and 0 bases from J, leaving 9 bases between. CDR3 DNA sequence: TGTGCCAGCAGGCCGGGATCCTCTGGAAACACCATATATTTT. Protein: CASRPGSSGNTIYF.

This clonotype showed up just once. The CDR3 nucleotides are TGTGCCAGCAGTGGGACTAGCGGGTTTGGGCAGTTCTTC. It encodes CASSGTSGFGQFF. The chain employs TRBV12-3 or TRBV12-4 and TRBJ2-1, with TRBD2 matching over 12 bases. CDR3 length: 13 residues. Germline trimming cut 5 bases from V and 12 bases from J; bases unmatched to any gene: 5.

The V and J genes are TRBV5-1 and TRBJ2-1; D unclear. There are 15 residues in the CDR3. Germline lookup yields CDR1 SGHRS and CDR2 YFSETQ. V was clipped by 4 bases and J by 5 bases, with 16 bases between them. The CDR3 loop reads CASSPDNPRNNEQFF. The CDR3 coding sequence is TGCGCCAGCAGCCCCGACAATCCGAGAAACAATGAGCAGTTCTTC.

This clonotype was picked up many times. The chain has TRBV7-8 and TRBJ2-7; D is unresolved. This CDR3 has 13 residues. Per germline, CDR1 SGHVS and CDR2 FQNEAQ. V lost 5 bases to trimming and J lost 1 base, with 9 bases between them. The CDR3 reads CASSPRLSYEQYF. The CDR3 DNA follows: TGTGCCAGCAGCCCGCGACTGTCCTACGAGCAGTACTTC.

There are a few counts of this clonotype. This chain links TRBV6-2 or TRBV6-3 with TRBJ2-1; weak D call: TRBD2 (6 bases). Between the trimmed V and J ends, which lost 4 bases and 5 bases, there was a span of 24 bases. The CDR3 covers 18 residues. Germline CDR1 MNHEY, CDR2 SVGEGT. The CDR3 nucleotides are TGTGCCAGCAGTTCCCCTAGTCTCTGGAGGGCCCTCGACAATGAGCAGTTCTTC. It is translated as CASSSPSLWRALDNEQFF.

The DNA for the CDR3 is TGTGCCAGCAGGATCCGGGACAACTCTGAAAAACTGTTTTTT. As protein: CASRIRDNSEKLFF. This chain links TRBV12-3 or TRBV12-4 with TRBJ1-4, with D tentatively TRBD1 (6 bases). V shed 6 bases and J shed 7 bases, with 15 bases lying between them. CDR3 length equals 14 residues.

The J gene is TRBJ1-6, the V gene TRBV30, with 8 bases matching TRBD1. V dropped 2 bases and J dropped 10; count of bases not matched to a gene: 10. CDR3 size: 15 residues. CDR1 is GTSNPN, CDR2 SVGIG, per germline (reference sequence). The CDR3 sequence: CAWSQVQGARSPLHF. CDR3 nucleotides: TGTGCCTGGAGTCAAGTTCAGGGGGCAAGATCACCCCTCCACTTT.

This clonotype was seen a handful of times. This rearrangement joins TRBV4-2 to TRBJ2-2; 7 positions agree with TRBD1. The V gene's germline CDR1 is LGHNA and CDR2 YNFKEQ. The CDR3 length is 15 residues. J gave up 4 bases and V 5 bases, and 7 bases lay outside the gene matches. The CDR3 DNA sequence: TGTGCCAGCAGCAGGGACAGATTTGGCACCGGGGAGCTGTTTTTT. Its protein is CASSRDRFGTGELFF.

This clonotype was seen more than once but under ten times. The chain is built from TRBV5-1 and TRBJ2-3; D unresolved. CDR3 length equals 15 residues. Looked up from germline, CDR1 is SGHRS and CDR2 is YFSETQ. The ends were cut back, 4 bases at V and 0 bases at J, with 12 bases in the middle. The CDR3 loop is CASSPFPPSTDTQYF. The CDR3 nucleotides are TGCGCCAGCAGCCCTTTCCCACCTAGCACAGATACGCAGTATTTT.

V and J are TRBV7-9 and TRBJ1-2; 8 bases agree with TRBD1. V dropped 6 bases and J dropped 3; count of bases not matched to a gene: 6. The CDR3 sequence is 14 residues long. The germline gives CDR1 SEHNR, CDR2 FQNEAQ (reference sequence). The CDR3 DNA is TGTGCCAGCAGTTTGCTACAGGGGGACTATGGCTACACCTTC. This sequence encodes CASSLLQGDYGYTF.

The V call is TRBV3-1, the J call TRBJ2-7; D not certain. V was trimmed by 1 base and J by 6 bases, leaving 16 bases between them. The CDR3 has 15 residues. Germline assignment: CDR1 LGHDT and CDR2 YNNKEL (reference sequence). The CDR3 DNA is TGTGCCAGCAGCCAAGGATTAGCAATTATCTGCGAGCAGTACTTC. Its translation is CASSQGLAIICEQYF.

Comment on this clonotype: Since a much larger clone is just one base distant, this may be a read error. Here the CDR3 DNA reads TGCGCCAGCAGCACGACCAGGACGCTGCAAGAGACCCAGTACTTC. This gives the protein CASSTTRTLQETQYF. The chain carries TRBV5-1 and TRBJ2-5; no clear D. Germline-derived CDR1 and CDR2 are SGHRS and YFSETQ. The CDR3 has 15 amino acids. V lost 4 bases and J 2 bases, leaving 15 bases between the germline ends. Combining the CDR3 with reference TRBV5-1 and TRBJ2-5 gives the whole variable domain KAGVTQTPRYLIKTRGQQVTLSCSPISGHRSVSWYQQTPGQGLQFLFEYFSETQRNKGNFPGRFSGRQFSNSRSEMNVSTLELGDSALYLCASSTTRTLQETQYFGPGTRLLVL.

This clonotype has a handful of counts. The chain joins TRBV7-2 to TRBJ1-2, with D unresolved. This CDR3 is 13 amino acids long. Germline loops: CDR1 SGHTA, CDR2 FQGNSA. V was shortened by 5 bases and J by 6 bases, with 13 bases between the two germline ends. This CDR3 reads CASSQSIGNGYTF. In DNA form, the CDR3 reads TGTGCCAGCAGCCAATCAATAGGGAATGGCTACACCTTC.